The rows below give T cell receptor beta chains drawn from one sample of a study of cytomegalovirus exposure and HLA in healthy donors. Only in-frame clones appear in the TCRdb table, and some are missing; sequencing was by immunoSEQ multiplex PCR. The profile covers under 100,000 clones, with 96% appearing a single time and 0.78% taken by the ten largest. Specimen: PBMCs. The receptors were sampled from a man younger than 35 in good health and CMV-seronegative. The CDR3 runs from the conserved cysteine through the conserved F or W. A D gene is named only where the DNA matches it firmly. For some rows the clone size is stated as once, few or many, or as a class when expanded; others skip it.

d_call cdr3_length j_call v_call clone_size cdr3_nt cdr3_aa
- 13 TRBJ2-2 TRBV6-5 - TGTGCCAGCTACCAGGGGCGGACCGGGGAGCTGTTTTTT CASYQGRTGELFF
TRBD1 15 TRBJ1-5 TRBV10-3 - TGTGCCATCAGTGAGGGGACAGTGAGCAATCAGCCCCAGCATTTT CAISEGTVSNQPQHF
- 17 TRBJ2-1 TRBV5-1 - TGCGCCAGCAGCTTGGGGGGCATTAGAAGGTCCTACAATGAGCAGTTCTTC CASSLGGIRRSYNEQFF
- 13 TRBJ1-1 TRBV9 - TGTGCCAGCAGCGCCACAGCGAACACTGAAGCTTTCTTT CASSATANTEAFF
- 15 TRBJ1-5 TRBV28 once TGTGCCAACCCTACAGGGCCCCTTGGCAATCAGCCCCAGCATTTT CANPTGPLGNQPQHF
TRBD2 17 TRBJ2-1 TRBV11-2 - TGTGCCAGCAGCTTAGTTGGTGGGACTAGCGGGAGGGGTGAGCAGTTCTTC CASSLVGGTSGRGEQFF
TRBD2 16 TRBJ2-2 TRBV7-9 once TGTGCCAGCAAACCCTCATGGCGGGAGGACACCGGGGAGCTGTTTTTT CASKPSWREDTGELFF
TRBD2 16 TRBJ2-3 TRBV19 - TGTGCCAGTAGCACAATAGCGGGATACAGCACAGATACGCAGTATTTT CASSTIAGYSTDTQYF
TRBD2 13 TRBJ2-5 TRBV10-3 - TGTGCCACCCAAATAGCGGGAGATGAGACCCAGTACTTC CATQIAGDETQYF
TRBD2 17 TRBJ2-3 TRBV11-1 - TGTGCCAGCAGCCCGCCGGCCAGCGGGAGTGTGTCAGATACGCAGTATTTT CASSPPASGSVSDTQYF
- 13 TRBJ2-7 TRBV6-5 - TGTGCCAGCAGTAGCCAGGGGATTGACGAGCAGTACTTC CASSSQGIDEQYF
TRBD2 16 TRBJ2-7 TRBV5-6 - TGTGCCAGCAGCTCTACTCGCAGGGCTAGCGGCTACGAGCAGTACTTC CASSSTRRASGYEQYF
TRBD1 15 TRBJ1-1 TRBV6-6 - TGTGCCAGCAGGATATCGGGACAGCTTAACACTGAAGCTTTCTTT CASRISGQLNTEAFF
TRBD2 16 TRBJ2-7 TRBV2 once TGTGCCAGCAGGCGGACTAGCGGGAGGGGATCCTACGAGCAGTACTTC CASRRTSGRGSYEQYF
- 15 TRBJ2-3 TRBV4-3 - TGCGCCAGCAGCCAAGTACGGGGAGGCACAGATACGCAGTATTTT CASSQVRGGTDTQYF
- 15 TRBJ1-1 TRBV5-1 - TGCGCCAGCAGCCTAAAAACAGGGCTTGGCACTGAAGCTTTCTTT CASSLKTGLGTEAFF
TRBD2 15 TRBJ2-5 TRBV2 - TGTGCCAGCAGATCCGGGACTAGCGGGATTGCGACCCAGTACTTC CASRSGTSGIATQYF
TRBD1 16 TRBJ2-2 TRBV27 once TGTGCCAGCAGTTTTTTCGGGACAGAGCTCACCGGGGAGCTGTTTTTT CASSFFGTELTGELFF
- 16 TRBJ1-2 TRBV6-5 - TGTGCCAGCAGTTTCCAGGCAGGGATGTGGAACTATGGCTACACCTTC CASSFQAGMWNYGYTF
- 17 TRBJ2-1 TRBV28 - TGTGCCAGCAGTTTATATGGTAGCGCAAGCTCCTACAATGAGCAGTTCTTC CASSLYGSASSYNEQFF
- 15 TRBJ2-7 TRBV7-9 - TGTGCCAGCAGCTTAGAGGCCAGGACTGTCTACGAGCAGTACTTC CASSLEARTVYEQYF
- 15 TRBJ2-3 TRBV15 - TGTGCCACCAGCAGAGCCCGGGAGAGCACAGATACGCAGTATTTT CATSRARESTDTQYF
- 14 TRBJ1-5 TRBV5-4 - TGTGCCAGCAGCCCTGAGGGAGGGGATCAGCCCCAGCATTTT CASSPEGGDQPQHF
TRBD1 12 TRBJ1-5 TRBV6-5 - TGTGCCACAGCGACAGGGGATGGGCCCCAGCATTTT CATATGDGPQHF
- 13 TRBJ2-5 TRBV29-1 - TGCAGCGTTGTCGCGGTGTACCAAGAGACCCAGTACTTC CSVVAVYQETQYF
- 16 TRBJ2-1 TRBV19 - TGTGCCAGTAGTATCCCCGAACTCGAGCCCTACAATGAGCAGTTCTTC CASSIPELEPYNEQFF
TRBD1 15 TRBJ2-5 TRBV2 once TGTGCCAGCAACCGACGGGACAGGGCCCAAGAGACCCAGTACTTC CASNRRDRAQETQYF
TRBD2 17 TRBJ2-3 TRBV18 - TGTGCCAGCTCACCACAGGGACTAGCGGGAGGGCCAGATACGCAGTATTTT CASSPQGLAGGPDTQYF
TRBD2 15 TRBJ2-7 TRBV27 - TGTGCCAGCAGTTCCGGACTAGCGGGTTACTACGAGCAGTACTTC CASSSGLAGYYEQYF
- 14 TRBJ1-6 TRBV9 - TGTGCCAGCAGCGTAGGTCAGTTAAATTCACCCCTCCACTTT CASSVGQLNSPLHF
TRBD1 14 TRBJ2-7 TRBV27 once TGTGCCAGCATTAACCGGGACAGGGGTTACGAGCAGTACTTC CASINRDRGYEQYF
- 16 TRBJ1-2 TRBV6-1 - TGTGCCAGCAGTGAAATAGGTACAGCCCTTAACTATGGCTACACCTTC CASSEIGTALNYGYTF
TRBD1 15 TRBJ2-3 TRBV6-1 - TGTGCCAGCAGTGATGACAGGGGGACGACAGATACGCAGTATTTT CASSDDRGTTDTQYF
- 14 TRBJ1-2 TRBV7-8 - TGTGCCAGCAGCCCGCCCCAGGGGACATATGGCTACACCTTC CASSPPQGTYGYTF
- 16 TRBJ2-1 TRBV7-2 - TGTGCCAGCAGCTTAAGTCGGGTGAGCTCCTACAATGAGCAGTTCTTC CASSLSRVSSYNEQFF
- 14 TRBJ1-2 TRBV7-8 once TGTGCCAGCAGTTCCCTAGGGGGGGCTCGAGGCTACACCTTC CASSSLGGARGYTF
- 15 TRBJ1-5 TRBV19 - TGTGCCAGTAGTATCCGCAGTAATAGCAATCAGCCCCAGCATTTT CASSIRSNSNQPQHF
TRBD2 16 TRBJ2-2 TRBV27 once TGTGCCAGCAGTTTACGCGGGAGGTCGAACACCGGGGAGCTGTTTTTT CASSLRGRSNTGELFF
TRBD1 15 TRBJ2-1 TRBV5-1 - TGCGCCAGCAGCCCGGGACAGGGCACCTACAATGAGCAGTTCTTC CASSPGQGTYNEQFF
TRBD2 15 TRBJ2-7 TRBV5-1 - TGCGCCAGCAGCTTGGAAGCGGGGATGACCTACGAGCAGTACTTC CASSLEAGMTYEQYF
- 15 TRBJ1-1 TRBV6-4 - TGTGCCAGCAGTGACTCTACAGGTATGAACACTGAAGCTTTCTTT CASSDSTGMNTEAFF
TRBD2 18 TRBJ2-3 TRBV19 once TGTGCCAGTAGTATAGAGGGGACTAGCGGGAGCGGTACAGATACGCAGTATTTT CASSIEGTSGSGTDTQYF
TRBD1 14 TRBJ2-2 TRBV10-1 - TGCGCCAGCAGTCCAGGGGGCGAAACCGGGGAGCTGTTTTTT CASSPGGETGELFF
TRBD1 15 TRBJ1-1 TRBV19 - TGTGCCAGTAGTACGCACAGGGGACTAGGCACTGAAGCTTTCTTT CASSTHRGLGTEAFF
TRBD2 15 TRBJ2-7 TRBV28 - TGTGCCAGCAGTCTCCTAGCGGGAGGCCCCCACGAGCAGTACTTC CASSLLAGGPHEQYF
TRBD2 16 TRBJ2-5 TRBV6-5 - TGTGCCAGCAGTTTGACTAGCGGCGGGTACCAAGAGACCCAGTACTTC CASSLTSGGYQETQYF
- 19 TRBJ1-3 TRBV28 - TGTGCCAGCAGTTTTTTTTCGGGGTACGGGAACTCTGCGGGAAACACCATATATTTT CASSFFSGYGNSAGNTIYF
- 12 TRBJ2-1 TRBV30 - TGTGCCTGGAGTATTGTAGGAGATGAGCAGTTCTTC CAWSIVGDEQFF
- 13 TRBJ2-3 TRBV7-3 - TGTGCCAGCAGCTTCGTCGGGTGGGATACGCAGTATTTT CASSFVGWDTQYF
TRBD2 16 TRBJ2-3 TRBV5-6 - TGTGCCAGCAGCTACCGACTAGCGGGAATCACAGATACGCAGTATTTT CASSYRLAGITDTQYF
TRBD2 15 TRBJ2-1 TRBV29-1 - TGCAGCGTTTTTCCCGGGACTAGCGGGAGAGGTGAGCAGTTCTTC CSVFPGTSGRGEQFF
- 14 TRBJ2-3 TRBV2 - TGTGCCAGCATACCAGGACTAAACACAGATACGCAGTATTTT CASIPGLNTDTQYF
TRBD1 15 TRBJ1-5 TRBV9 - TGTGCCAGCAGCGTAGGACAGGGGTACAATCAGCCCCAGCATTTT CASSVGQGYNQPQHF
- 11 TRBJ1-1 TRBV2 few TGTGCCAGCAGACGGACAGCTGAAGCTTTCTTT CASRRTAEAFF
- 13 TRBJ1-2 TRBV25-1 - TGTGCCAGCGAAACCCCAGGGGTTCGTGGCTACACCTTC CASETPGVRGYTF